What follows describes a single TCR beta chain. Reverse transcription of roughly 0.45 to 1 ug RNA was performed with random hexamers. Amplification of TCR beta CDR3 across 54 Vbeta and 13 Jbeta was performed with immunoSEQ multiplex PCR. TCRdb ran MiXCR on the immunoSEQ multiplex PCR reads and lists one entry per CDR3 protein. The sample gives 160,000 or so distinct CDR3 sequences, around 95% of which show up once; over 0.12% is in the top ten. This sample was taken from a study of CD8 T cells in Susac syndrome. Sequencing of TCR beta was undertaken in CD8+ and CD4+ T cells derived from blood. The multiple sclerosis controls comprised treatment-naive patients whose relapsing-remitting disease was stable or active. FACS was used to enrich TEMRA cells, whereas the CD8+ and CD4+ T cells were obtained by negative isolation. Germline V CDR1 and CDR2: SGHVS, FNYEAQ. This CDR3 is built from 14 residues. The V and J ends lost 1 base and 1 base respectively, with 7 bases between them.

The gene calls are TRBV7-6 and TRBJ1-1, with no clear D. The TCR was taken from a human donor with multiple sclerosis. Sequencing was done on a sample of CD8+ T cells from PBMCs. The CDR3 protein is CASSLGSSNTEAFF. In DNA, the CDR3 is TGTGCCAGCAGCTTAGGTAGTTCGAACACTGAAGCTTTCTTT.